The 5 T cell receptor beta chains listed next were all sequenced from one sample in a study of blood T cell repertoires in COVID-19. Method: immunoSEQ multiplex PCR; TCRdb's copy keeps in-frame clones and lacks some. Of around 60,000 clones in the sample, approximately 83% were seen once. The sample consisted of peripheral blood. Receptors originate from a man between 50 and 59 years old with COVID-19, enrolled during active disease.

This sequence joins TRBV7-2 and TRBJ1-6; D unresolved. The CDR3 runs to 16 residues. Germline V CDR1 and CDR2: SGHTA, FQGNSA. V lost 1 base to trimming and J lost 4 bases, with 11 bases between them. The chain's CDR3 is CASSLVYRIYNSPLHF. The CDR3 DNA sequence: TGTGCCAGCAGCTTAGTGTACAGAATTTATAATTCACCCCTCCACTTT.

This clone has a handful of counts. The V gene is TRBV6-5, the J gene TRBJ1-1, with D unclear. CDR1 and CDR2 (germline): MNHEY, SVGAGI. V lost 6 bases and J lost 0, with 11 bases in between. The CDR3 totals 14 residues. CDR3 in amino acids: CASSTAPMNTEAFF. CDR3 nucleotides: TGTGCCAGCAGCACTGCCCCTATGAACACTGAAGCTTTCTTT.

V gene TRBV5-1 combines with J gene TRBJ2-1; 11 nucleotides align to TRBD2. Trimming at V came to 4 bases and at J to 5 bases, leaving 5 bases not matched to a gene. CDR1 is SGHRS, CDR2 YFSETQ, per germline. The CDR3 spans 15 residues. CDR3 in amino acids: CASSPLAGVDNEQFF. Written as DNA, the CDR3 is TGCGCCAGCAGCCCACTAGCGGGAGTAGACAATGAGCAGTTCTTC.

The chain uses TRBV5-5 and TRBJ2-7; 7 bases match TRBD1. Germline CDR1 reads SGHKS; CDR2 reads YYEKEE (reference sequence). This CDR3 has 14 residues. With V trimmed by 4 bases and J by 7 bases, 11 bases remained unmatched. The CDR3: CASSRDRVLEEQYF. The DNA for the CDR3 is TGTGCCAGCAGCCGAGACAGGGTTCTTGAAGAGCAGTACTTC.

The genes are TRBV6-1 and TRBJ2-5; 7 nucleotides match TRBD1. The CDR3 extends over 14 amino acids. CDR1 is MNHNS and CDR2 is SASEGT in the germline V gene. V shed 3 bases and J 4 bases; nucleotides not matched to a gene: 5. The CDR3 DNA reads as TGTGCCAGCAGTGATGACAGGGTGCGAGAGACCCAGTACTTC. This translates into CASSDDRVRETQYF.